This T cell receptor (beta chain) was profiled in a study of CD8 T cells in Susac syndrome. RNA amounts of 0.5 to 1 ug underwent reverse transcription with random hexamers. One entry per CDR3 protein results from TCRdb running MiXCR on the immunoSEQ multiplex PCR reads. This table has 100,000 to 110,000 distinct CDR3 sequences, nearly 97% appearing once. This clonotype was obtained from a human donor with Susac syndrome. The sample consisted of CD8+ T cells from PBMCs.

The CDR3 nucleotides read TGCGCCAGCAGTCAATGGGACATCCGGAAGAGTTATAGCAATCAGCCCCAGCATTTT. This gives the protein CASSQWDIRKSYSNQPQHF. This chain links TRBV23-1 with TRBJ1-5; possible D gene TRBD1, 6 bases. TRBV23-1 is an open reading frame, and its role is uncertain. The ends were cut back, 1 base at V and 0 bases at J, with 19 bases in the middle. CDR3 length: 19 amino acids.